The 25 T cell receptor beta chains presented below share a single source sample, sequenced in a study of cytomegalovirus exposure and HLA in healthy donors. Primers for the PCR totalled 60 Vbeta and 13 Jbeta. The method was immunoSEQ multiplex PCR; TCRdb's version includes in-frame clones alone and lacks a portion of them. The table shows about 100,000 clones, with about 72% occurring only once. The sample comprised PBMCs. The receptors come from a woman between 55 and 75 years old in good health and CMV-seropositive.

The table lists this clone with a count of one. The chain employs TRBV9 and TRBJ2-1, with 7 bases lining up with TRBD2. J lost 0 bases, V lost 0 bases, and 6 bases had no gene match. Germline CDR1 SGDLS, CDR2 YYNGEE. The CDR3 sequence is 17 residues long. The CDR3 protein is CASSVEGAGSSYNEQFF. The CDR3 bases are TGTGCCAGCAGCGTAGAGGGAGCGGGAAGCTCCTACAATGAGCAGTTCTTC.

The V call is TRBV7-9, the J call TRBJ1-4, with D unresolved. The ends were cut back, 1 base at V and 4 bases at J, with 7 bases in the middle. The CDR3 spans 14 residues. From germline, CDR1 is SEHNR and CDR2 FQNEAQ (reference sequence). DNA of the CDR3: TGTGCCAGCAGCTTAGGTGGAGGTAATGAAAAACTGTTTTTT. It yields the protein CASSLGGGNEKLFF.

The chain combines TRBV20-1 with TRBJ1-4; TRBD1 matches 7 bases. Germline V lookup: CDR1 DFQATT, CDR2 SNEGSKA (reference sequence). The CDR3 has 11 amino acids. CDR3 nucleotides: TGCAAGACAGGGAGTAATGAAAAACTGTTTTTT. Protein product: CKTGSNEKLFF.

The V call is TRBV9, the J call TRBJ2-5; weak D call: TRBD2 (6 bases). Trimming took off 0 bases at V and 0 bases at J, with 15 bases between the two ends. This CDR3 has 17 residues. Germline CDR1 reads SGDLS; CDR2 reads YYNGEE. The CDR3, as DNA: TGTGCCAGCAGCGTAGGTCGGGGGTCTCCCTACCAAGAGACCCAGTACTTC. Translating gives CASSVGRGSPYQETQYF.

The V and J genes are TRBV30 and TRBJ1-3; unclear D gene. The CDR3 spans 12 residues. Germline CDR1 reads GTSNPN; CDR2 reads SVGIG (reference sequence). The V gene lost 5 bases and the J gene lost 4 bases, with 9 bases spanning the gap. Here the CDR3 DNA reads TGTGCCTGGGCTAACTCGGGAAACACCATATATTTT. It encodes CAWANSGNTIYF.

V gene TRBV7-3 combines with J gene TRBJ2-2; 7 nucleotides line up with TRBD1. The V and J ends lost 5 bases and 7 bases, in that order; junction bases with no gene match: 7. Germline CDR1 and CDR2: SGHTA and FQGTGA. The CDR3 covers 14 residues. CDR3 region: CASSPGQTSGELFF. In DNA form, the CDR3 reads TGTGCCAGCAGCCCGGGACAGACCAGCGGGGAGCTGTTTTTT.

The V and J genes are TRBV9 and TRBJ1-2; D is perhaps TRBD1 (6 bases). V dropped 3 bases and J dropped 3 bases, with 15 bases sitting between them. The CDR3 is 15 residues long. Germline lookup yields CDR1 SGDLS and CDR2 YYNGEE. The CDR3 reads CASSAGRGVDYGYTF. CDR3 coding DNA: TGTGCCAGCAGCGCTGGCAGGGGAGTCGACTATGGCTACACCTTC.

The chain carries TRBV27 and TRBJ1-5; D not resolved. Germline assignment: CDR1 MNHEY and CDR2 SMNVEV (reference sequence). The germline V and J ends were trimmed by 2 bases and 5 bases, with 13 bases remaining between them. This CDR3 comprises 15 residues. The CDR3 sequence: CASSLTRTPYQPQHF. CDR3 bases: TGTGCCAGCAGTTTAACGAGGACTCCGTATCAGCCCCAGCATTTT.

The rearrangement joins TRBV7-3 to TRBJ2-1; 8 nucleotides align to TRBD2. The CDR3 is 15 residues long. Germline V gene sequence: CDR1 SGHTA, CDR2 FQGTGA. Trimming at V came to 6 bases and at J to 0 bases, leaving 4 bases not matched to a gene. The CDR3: CASRAREGSYNEQFF. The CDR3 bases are TGTGCCAGCAGAGCCCGGGAGGGCTCCTACAATGAGCAGTTCTTC.

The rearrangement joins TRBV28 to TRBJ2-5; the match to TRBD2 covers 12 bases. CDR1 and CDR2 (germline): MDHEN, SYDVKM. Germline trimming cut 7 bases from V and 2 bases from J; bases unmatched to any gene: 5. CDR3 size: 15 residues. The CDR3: CASMTSGSTQETQYF. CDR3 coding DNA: TGTGCCAGCATGACTAGCGGGAGCACACAAGAGACCCAGTACTTC. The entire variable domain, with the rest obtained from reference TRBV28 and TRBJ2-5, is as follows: DVKVTQSSRYLVKRTGEKVFLECVQDMDHENMFWYRQDPGLGLRLIYFSYDVKMKEKGDIPEGYSVSREKKERFSLILESASTNQTSMYLCASMTSGSTQETQYFGPGTRLLVL.

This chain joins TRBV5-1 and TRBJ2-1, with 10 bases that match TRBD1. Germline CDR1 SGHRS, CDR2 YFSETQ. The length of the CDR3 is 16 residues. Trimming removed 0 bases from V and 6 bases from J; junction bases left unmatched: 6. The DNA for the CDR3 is TGCGCCAGCAGCTTGGCCGTTAGGACAGGGGGCAATGAGCAGTTCTTC. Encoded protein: CASSLAVRTGGNEQFF. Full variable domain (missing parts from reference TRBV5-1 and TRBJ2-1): KAGVTQTPRYLIKTRGQQVTLSCSPISGHRSVSWYQQTPGQGLQFLFEYFSETQRNKGNFPGRFSGRQFSNSRSEMNVSTLELGDSALYLCASSLAVRTGGNEQFFGPGTRLTVL.

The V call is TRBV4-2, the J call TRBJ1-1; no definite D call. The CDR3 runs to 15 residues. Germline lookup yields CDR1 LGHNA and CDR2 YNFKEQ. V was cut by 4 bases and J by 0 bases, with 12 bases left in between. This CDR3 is CASSLSGRLNTEAFF. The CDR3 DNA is TGTGCCAGCAGCCTCTCTGGCAGGTTGAACACTGAAGCTTTCTTT.

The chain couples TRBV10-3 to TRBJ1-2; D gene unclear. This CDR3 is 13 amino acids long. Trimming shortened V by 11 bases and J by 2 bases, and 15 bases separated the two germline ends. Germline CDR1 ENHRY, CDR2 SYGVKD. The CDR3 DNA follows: TGTGCCTCCCGTGAGGGCCTGAACTATGGCTACACCTTC. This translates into CASREGLNYGYTF.

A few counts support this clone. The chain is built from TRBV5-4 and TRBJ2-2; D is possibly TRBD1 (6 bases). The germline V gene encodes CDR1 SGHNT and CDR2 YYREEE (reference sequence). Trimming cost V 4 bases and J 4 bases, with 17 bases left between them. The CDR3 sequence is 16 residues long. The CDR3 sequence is CASSLGPGVVTGELFF. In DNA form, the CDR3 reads TGTGCCAGCAGCCTGGGACCAGGGGTGGTCACCGGGGAGCTGTTTTTT.

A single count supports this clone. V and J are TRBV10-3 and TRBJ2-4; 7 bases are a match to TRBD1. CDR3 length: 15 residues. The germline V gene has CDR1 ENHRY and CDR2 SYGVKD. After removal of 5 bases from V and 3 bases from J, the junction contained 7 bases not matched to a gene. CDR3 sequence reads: CAISYGQESKNIQYF. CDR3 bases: TGTGCCATCAGTTACGGACAGGAAAGCAAAAACATTCAGTACTTC.

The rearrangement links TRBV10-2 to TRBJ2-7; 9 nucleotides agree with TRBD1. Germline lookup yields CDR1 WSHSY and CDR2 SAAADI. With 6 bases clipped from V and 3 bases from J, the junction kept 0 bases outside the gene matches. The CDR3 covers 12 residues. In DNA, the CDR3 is TGCGCCAGCAGGACAGGGGGCTACGAGCAGTACTTC. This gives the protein CASRTGGYEQYF.

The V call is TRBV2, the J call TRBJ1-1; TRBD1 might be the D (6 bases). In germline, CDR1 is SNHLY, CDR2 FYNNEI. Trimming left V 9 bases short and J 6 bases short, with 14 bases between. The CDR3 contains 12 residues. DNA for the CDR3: TGTGCCAGTGAGACAGGAGACGCTGAAGCTTTCTTT. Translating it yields CASETGDAEAFF.

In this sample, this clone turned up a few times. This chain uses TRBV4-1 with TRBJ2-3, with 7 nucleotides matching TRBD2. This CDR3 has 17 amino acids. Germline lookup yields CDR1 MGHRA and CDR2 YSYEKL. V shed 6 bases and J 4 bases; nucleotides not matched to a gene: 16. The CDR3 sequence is CASRHDGTTRGPDTQYF. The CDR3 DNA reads TGCGCCAGCAGGCACGACGGGACTACCCGAGGACCAGATACGCAGTATTTT.

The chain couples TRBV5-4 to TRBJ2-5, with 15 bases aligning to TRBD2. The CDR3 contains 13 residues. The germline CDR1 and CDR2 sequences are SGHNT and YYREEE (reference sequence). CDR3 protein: CAAGTSGRETQYF. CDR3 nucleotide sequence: TGTGCAGCCGGGACTAGCGGGAGGGAGACCCAGTACTTC.

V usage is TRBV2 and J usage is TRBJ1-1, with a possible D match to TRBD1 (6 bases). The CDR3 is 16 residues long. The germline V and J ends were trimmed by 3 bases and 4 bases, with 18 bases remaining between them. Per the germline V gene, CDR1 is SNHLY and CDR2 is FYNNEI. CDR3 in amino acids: CASSEFAGAASTEAFF. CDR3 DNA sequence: TGTGCCAGCAGTGAGTTTGCAGGGGCGGCCTCCACTGAAGCTTTCTTT.

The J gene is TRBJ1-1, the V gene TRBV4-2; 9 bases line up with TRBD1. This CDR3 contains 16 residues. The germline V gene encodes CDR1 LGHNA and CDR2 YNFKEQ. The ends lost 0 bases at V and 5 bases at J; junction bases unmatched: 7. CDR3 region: CASSQDRDRAGTEAFF. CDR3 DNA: TGTGCCAGCAGCCAAGATAGGGACAGGGCGGGGACTGAAGCTTTCTTT.

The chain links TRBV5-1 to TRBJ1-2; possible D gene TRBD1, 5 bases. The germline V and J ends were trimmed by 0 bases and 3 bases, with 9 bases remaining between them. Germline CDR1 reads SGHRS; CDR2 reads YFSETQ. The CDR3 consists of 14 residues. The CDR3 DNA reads TGCGCCAGCAGCTTGGCCGGAGGGGACTATGGCTACACCTTC. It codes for CASSLAGGDYGYTF.

The CDR3 loop is CAISATGRHEQYF. Written as DNA, the CDR3 is TGTGCCATCAGCGCGACAGGGAGGCACGAGCAGTACTTC. The chain recombines TRBV10-3 with TRBJ2-7, with D possibly TRBD1 on 7 matching bases. The V gene's germline CDR1 is ENHRY and CDR2 SYGVKD. V was trimmed by 6 bases and J by 5 bases, leaving 14 bases between them. The length of the CDR3 is 13 residues.

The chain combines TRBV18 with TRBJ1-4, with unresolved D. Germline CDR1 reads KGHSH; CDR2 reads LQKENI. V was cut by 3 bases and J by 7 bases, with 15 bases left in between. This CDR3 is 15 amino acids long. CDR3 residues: CASSPRGQLGEKLFF. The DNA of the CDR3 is TGTGCCAGCTCACCCCGAGGGCAGTTGGGTGAAAAACTGTTTTTT.

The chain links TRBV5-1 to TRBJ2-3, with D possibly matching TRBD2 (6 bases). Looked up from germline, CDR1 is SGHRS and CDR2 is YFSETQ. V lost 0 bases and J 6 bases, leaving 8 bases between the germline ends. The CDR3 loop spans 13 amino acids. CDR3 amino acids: CASSLAGSDTQYF. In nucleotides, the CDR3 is TGCGCCAGCAGCTTGGCCGGGAGCGATACGCAGTATTTT. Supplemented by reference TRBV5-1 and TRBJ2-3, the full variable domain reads KAGVTQTPRYLIKTRGQQVTLSCSPISGHRSVSWYQQTPGQGLQFLFEYFSETQRNKGNFPGRFSGRQFSNSRSEMNVSTLELGDSALYLCASSLAGSDTQYFGPGTRLTVL.